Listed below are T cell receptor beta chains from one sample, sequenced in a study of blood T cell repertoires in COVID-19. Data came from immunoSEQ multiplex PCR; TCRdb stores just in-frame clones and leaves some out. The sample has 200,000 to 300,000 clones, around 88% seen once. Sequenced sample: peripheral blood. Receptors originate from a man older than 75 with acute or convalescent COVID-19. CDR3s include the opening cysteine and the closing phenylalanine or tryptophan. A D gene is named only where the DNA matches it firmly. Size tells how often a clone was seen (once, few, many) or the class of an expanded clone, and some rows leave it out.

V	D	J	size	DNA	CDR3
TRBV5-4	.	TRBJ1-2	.	TGTGCCAGCAGCCCGCAGGAGGGTCATGGCTACACCTTC	CASSPQEGHGYTF
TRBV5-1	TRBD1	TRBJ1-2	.	TGCGCCAGCAGCACAGGCCCCGGGACAGGTGGTGGCTACACCTTC	CASSTGPGTGGGYTF
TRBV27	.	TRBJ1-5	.	TGTGCCAGCAGATCCGGGTCTCTAGGAAATCAGCCCCAGCATTTT	CASRSGSLGNQPQHF
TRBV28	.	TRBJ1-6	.	TGTGCCAGCAGAACACCGGAGGGACTGTCGGATAGGGTACCCCTCCACTTT	CASRTPEGLSDRVPLHF
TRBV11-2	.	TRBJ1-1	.	TGTGCCAGCAGCCACCGACGGGGGTACGCTTTCTTT	CASSHRRGYAFF
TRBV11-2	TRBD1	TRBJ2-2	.	TGTGCCAGCAGCGTGACCCGGGACAGGGTTGGCGGGGAGCTGTTTTTT	CASSVTRDRVGGELFF
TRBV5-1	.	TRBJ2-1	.	TGCGCCAGCAGCTTGGTGGTGAGCTCCTACAATGAGCAGTTCTTC	CASSLVVSSYNEQFF
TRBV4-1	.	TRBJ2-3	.	TGCGCCAGCAGCCAAGACTCCAGGGGTGGGCAAGATACGCAGTATTTT	CASSQDSRGGQDTQYF
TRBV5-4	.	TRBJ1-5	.	TGTGCCAGCAGCTTGGCTGGGGGAGGGAATCAGCCCCAGCATTTT	CASSLAGGGNQPQHF
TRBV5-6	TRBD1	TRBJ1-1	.	TGTGCCAGCAGCATGACAGGGCCGACGAACACTGAAGCTTTCTTT	CASSMTGPTNTEAFF
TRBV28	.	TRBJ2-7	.	TGTGCCAGCAGTCGGACATTCGCTGGCTACGAGCAGTACTTC	CASSRTFAGYEQYF
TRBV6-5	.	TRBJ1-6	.	TGTGCCAGCAGCTGGGGGGGGGTAGGAAATTCACCCCTCCACTTT	CASSWGGVGNSPLHF
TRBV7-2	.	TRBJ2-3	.	TGTGCCAGCACATTCACAGATACGCAGTATTTT	CASTFTDTQYF
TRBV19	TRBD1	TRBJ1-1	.	TGTGCCAGTAGTACCGACAGGGCCGCTGAAGCTTTCTTT	CASSTDRAAEAFF
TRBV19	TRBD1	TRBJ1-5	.	TGTGCCAGTAGTACGACAGGGATGAATAGCAATCAGCCCCAGCATTTT	CASSTTGMNSNQPQHF
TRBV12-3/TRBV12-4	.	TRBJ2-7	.	TGTGCCAGCAGTCTATCTGGGGGGTCCCTGCAGTACTTC	CASSLSGGSLQYF
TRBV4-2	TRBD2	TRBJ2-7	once	TGTGCCAGCAGCCCCCCCGGCGGGCTACTAGCGGGAGGCTACGAGCAGTACTTC	CASSPPGGLLAGGYEQYF
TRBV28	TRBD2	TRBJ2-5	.	TGTGCCAGCAGGCGGGGGAGGGTCCCGCGGGGAGAGACCCAGTACTTC	CASRRGRVPRGETQYF
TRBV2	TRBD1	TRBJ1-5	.	TGTGCCAGCATCGCGGGTACAGGGGGAGGTCAGCCCCAGCATTTT	CASIAGTGGGQPQHF
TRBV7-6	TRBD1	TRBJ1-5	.	TGTGCCAGCAGCACGGGAGGGGGCGTAAACAATCAGCCCCAGCATTTT	CASSTGGGVNNQPQHF
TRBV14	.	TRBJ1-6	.	TGTGCCAGCAGCCAAGAGGGGAGGGGTTCACCCCTCCACTTT	CASSQEGRGSPLHF
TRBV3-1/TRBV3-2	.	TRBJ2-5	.	TGTGCCAGCAGCCGAGAAGAGACCCAGTACTTC	CASSREETQYF
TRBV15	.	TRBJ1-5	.	TGTGCCACCAGCAGAGGTACTCACAGGGATCGGAGCAATCAGCCCCAGCATTTT	CATSRGTHRDRSNQPQHF